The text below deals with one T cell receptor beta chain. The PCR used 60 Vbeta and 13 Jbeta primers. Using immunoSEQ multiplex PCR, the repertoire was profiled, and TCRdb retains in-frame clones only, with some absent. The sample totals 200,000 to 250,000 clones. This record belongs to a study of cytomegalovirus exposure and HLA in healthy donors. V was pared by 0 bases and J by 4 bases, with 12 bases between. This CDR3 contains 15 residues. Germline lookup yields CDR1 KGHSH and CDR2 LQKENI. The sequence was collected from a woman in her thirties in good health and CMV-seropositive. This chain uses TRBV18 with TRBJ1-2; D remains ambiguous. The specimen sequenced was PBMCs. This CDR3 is CASSPPSKPIYGYTF. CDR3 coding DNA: TGTGCCAGCTCACCACCATCAAAGCCAATCTATGGCTACACCTTC.